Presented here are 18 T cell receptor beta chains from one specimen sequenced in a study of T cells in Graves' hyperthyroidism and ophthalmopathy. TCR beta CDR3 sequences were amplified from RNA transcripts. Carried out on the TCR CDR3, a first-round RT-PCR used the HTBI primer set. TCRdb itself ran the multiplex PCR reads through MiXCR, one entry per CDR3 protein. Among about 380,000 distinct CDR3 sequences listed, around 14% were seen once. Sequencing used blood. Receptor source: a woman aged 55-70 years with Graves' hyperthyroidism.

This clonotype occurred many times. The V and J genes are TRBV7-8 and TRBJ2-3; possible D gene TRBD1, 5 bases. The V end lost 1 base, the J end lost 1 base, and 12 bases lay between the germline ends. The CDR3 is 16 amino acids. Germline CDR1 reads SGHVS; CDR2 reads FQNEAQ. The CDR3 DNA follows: TGTGCCAGCAGCTTAGACCCAGTAGGGGGCACAGATACGCAGTATTTT. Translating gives CASSLDPVGGTDTQYF.

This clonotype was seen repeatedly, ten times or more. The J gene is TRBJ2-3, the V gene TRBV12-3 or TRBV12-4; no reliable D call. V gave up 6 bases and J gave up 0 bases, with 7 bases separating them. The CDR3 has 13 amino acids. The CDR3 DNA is TGTGCCAGCAGATTATCTAGCACAGATACGCAGTATTTT. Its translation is CASRLSSTDTQYF.

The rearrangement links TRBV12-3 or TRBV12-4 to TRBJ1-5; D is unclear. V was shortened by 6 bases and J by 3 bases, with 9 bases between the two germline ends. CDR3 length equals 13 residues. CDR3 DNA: TGTGCCAGCAGGTCGGGGAACAATCAGCCCCAGCATTTT. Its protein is CASRSGNNQPQHF.

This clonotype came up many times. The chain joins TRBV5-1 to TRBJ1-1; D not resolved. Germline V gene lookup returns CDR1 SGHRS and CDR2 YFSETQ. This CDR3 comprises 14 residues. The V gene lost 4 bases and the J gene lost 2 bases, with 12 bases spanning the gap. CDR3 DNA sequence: TGCGCCAGCAGCCCTAAAACAGACAACACTGAAGCTTTCTTT. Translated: CASSPKTDNTEAFF.

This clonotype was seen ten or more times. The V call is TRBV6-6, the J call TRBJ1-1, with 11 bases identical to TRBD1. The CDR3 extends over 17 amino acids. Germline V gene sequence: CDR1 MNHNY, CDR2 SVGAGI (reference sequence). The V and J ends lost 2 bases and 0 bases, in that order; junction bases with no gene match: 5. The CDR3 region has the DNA TGTGCCAGCAGTTACACTTGGGGACAGGGGGTGAACACTGAAGCTTTCTTT. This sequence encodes CASSYTWGQGVNTEAFF.

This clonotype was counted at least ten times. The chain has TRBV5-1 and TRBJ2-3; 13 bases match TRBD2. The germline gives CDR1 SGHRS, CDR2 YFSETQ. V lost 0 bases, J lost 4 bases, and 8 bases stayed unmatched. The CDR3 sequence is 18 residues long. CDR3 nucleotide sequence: TGCGCCAGCAGCTTGGGTTTCACTAGCGGGAGGGCCTCAGATACGCAGTATTTT. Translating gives CASSLGFTSGRASDTQYF.

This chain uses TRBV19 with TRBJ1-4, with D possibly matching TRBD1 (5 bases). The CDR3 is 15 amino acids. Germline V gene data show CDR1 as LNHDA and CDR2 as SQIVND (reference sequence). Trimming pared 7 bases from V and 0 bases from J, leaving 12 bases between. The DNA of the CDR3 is TGTGCCAGTACTACTTGGGGGGCAACTAATGAAAAACTGTTTTTT. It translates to CASTTWGATNEKLFF.

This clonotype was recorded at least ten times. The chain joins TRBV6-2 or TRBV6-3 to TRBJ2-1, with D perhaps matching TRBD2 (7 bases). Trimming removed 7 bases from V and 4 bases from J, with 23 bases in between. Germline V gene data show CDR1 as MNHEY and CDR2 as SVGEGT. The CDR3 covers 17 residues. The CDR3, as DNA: TGTGCCAGCAAGGGGGGGGTGAGTCTAACCCCGTACAATGAGCAGTTCTTC. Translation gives CASKGGVSLTPYNEQFF.

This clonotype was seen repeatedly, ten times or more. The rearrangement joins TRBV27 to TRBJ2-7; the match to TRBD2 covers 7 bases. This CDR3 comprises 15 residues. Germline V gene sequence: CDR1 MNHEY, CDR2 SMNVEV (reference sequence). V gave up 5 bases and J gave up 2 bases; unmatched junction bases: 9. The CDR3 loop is CASSKRLADTYEQYF. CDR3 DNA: TGTGCCAGCAGTAAGAGACTAGCCGATACCTACGAGCAGTACTTC.

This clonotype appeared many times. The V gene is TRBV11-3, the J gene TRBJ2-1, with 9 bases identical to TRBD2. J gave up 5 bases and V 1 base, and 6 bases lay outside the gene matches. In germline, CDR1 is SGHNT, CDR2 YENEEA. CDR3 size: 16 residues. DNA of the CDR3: TGTGCCAGCAGCTTAGGGGTAGCGGGAGTCGACAATGAGCAGTTCTTC. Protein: CASSLGVAGVDNEQFF. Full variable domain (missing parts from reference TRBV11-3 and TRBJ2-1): EAGVVQSPRYKIIEKKQPVAFWCNPISGHNTLYWYLQNLGQGPELLIRYENEEAVDDSQLPKDRFSAERLKGVDSTLKIQPAELGDSAVYLCASSLGVAGVDNEQFFGPGTRLTVL.

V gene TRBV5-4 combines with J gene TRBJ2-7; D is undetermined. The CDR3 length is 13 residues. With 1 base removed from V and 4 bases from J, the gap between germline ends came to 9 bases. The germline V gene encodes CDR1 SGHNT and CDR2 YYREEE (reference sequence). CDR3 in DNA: TGTGCCAGCAGCTTGTTGATGGGGTACGAGCAGTACTTC. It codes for CASSLLMGYEQYF.

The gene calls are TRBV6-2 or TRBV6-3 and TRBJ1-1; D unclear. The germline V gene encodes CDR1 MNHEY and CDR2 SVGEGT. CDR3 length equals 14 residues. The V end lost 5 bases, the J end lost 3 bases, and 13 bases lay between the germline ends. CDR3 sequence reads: CASSNGERDTEAFF. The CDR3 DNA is TGTGCCAGCAGTAACGGGGAGCGAGACACTGAAGCTTTCTTT.

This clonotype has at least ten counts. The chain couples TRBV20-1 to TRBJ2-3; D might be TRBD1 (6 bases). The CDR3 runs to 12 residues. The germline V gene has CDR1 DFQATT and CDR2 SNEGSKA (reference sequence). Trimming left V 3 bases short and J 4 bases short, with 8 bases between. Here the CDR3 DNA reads TGCAGTGCTAGGTGGGGGCCAGATACGCAGTATTTT. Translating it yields CSARWGPDTQYF.

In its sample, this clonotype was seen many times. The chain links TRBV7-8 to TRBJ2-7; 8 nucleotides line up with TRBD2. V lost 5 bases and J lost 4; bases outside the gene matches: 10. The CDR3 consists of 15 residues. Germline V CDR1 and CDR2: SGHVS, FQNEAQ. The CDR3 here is CASSPIRAGAYEQYF. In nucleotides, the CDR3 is TGTGCCAGCAGCCCTATACGAGCGGGAGCTTACGAGCAGTACTTC.

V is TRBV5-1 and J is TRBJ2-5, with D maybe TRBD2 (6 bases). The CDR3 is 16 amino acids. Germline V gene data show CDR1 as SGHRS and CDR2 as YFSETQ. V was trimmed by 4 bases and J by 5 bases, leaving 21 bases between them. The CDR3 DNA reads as TGCGCCAGCAGCCCGCGGGACTCAACGGGTTCCGAGACCCAGTACTTC. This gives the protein CASSPRDSTGSETQYF. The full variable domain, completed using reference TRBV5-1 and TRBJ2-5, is KAGVTQTPRYLIKTRGQQVTLSCSPISGHRSVSWYQQTPGQGLQFLFEYFSETQRNKGNFPGRFSGRQFSNSRSEMNVSTLELGDSALYLCASSPRDSTGSETQYFGPGTRLLVL.

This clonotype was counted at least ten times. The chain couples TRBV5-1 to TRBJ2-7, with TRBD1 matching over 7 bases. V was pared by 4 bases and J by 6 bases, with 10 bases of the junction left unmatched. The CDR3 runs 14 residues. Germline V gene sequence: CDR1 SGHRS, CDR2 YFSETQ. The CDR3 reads CASSPGTEGTEQYF. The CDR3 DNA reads TGCGCCAGCAGCCCTGGGACAGAAGGGACCGAGCAGTACTTC.

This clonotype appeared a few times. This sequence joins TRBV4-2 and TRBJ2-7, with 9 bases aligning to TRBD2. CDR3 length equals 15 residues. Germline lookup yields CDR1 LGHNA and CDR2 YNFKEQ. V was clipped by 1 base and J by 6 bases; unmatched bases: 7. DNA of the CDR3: TGTGCCAGCAGCCAAGGGGTTAGCGGGAGTTCCGAGCAGTACTTC. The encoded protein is CASSQGVSGSSEQYF.

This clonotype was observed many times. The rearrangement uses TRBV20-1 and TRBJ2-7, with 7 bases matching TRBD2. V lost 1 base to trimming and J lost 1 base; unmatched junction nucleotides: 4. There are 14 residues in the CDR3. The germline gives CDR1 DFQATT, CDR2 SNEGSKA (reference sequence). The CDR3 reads CSARGASGSYEQYF. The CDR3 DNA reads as TGCAGTGCTAGAGGGGCTAGCGGATCCTACGAGCAGTACTTC.